Presented here are 13 T cell receptor beta chains from one specimen sequenced in a study of PD-1 blockade in classical Hodgkin lymphoma. Produced via immunoSEQ multiplex PCR; TCRdb's table is partial and in-frame only. The table shows 96,000 or so clones, with 90% to 95% occurring only once. Sample time point: cycle 4 day 1 (C4D1), after around six weeks of nivolumab. Relapses following autologous stem cell transplantation were seen in all patients, with brentuximab vedotin exposure varying. Sample: peripheral blood mononuclear cells (PBMCs), taken before the fourth cycle of nivolumab. These receptors all come from a human donor with classical Hodgkin lymphoma.

The J gene is TRBJ1-2, the V gene TRBV27; 12 positions agree with TRBD1. The ends lost 5 bases at V and 6 bases at J; junction bases unmatched: 7. The CDR3 sequence is 15 residues long. Germline values: CDR1 MNHEY, CDR2 SMNVEV (reference sequence). The CDR3 here is CASSLGQGAWDGYTF. The CDR3 coding sequence is TGTGCCAGCAGTCTGGGACAGGGGGCTTGGGATGGCTACACCTTC.

This clone was counted only a few times. V is TRBV7-9 and J is TRBJ2-4; the D gene is possibly TRBD1 (6 bases). CDR1 is SEHNR and CDR2 is FQNEAQ in the germline V gene (reference sequence). Trimming shortened V by 5 bases and J by 8 bases, and 22 bases separated the two germline ends. The CDR3 loop spans 16 amino acids. DNA for the CDR3: TGTGCCAGCAGCCCCCGCGAGAGTCGAGGGGGTTACATTCAGTACTTC. Amino acid sequence: CASSPRESRGGYIQYF.

This clone was detected once. The CDR3, as DNA: TGTGCCAGCAGCCCAGCTGGGACAGAAAAACTGTTTTTT. Residues: CASSPAGTEKLFF. This chain links TRBV28 with TRBJ1-4, with D tentatively TRBD1 (6 bases). The CDR3 length is 13 residues. Germline V gene lookup returns CDR1 MDHEN and CDR2 SYDVKM. V was clipped by 6 bases and J by 8 bases, with 13 bases between them.

This rearrangement joins TRBV27 to TRBJ2-7; no clear D gene. CDR1 MNHEY and CDR2 SMNVEV come from the germline V gene (reference sequence). The CDR3 totals 16 residues. V was pared by 10 bases and J by 3 bases, with 25 bases between. The CDR3 sequence is CATPAPGFPSFYEQYF. In DNA, the CDR3 is TGTGCCACCCCAGCGCCGGGTTTTCCCAGCTTCTACGAGCAGTACTTC.

J is TRBJ1-1 and V is TRBV10-3; no clear D. CDR1 is ENHRY and CDR2 is SYGVKD in the germline V gene. This CDR3 is 16 amino acids long. Trimming took off 7 bases at V and 1 base at J, with 19 bases between the two ends. Here the CDR3 DNA reads TGTGCCATCACCATATCGAGACCCGCGAAGAACACTGAAGCTTTCTTT. Amino acids: CAITISRPAKNTEAFF.

This chain connects TRBV29-1 to TRBJ1-2; D is perhaps TRBD1 (6 bases). CDR1 and CDR2 (germline): SQVTM, ANQGSEA. V shed 4 bases and J shed 7 bases, with 16 bases lying between them. The CDR3 length is 13 residues. CDR3 in amino acids: CSVVFPGEVGYTF. CDR3 DNA sequence: TGCAGCGTTGTTTTCCCAGGGGAGGTTGGCTACACCTTC.

The V and J genes are TRBV14 and TRBJ2-3, with 10 bases identical to TRBD1. Germline CDR1 and CDR2: SGHDN and FVKESK. The J segment lost 4 bases and the V segment lost 4 bases, leaving 5 bases of the junction unmatched. CDR3 length equals 15 residues. CDR3 DNA sequence: TGTGCCAGCAGCCTACGGACAGGGGGGGCAGATACGCAGTATTTT. Translation: CASSLRTGGADTQYF.

The CDR3 is CASSQESWASGRVEQFF. The CDR3 coding sequence is TGTGCCAGCAGCCAAGAATCTTGGGCTAGCGGACGTGTAGAGCAGTTCTTC. The chain recombines TRBV4-2 with TRBJ2-1, with 7 bases lining up with TRBD2. The CDR3 runs to 17 residues. Germline V gene lookup returns CDR1 LGHNA and CDR2 YNFKEQ. Trimming took 0 bases from V and 10 from J; bases not matched to a gene: 15.

This clone turned up a few times. J is TRBJ2-3 and V is TRBV30; D is unresolved. The CDR3 loop spans 12 amino acids. The V end lost 4 bases, the J end lost 0 bases, and 5 bases lay between the germline ends. Germline values: CDR1 GTSNPN, CDR2 SVGIG (reference sequence). The CDR3 sequence is CAWTPSTDTQYF. In DNA, the CDR3 is TGTGCCTGGACTCCTAGCACAGATACGCAGTATTTT.

The rearrangement links TRBV21-1 to TRBJ2-7. TRBV21-1 is described as a pseudogene. The CDR3 runs 14 residues. CDR3 loop: CASSKAGPLYEQYF. DNA of the CDR3: TGTGCCAGCAGCAAAGCCGGGCCCCTTTACGAGCAGTACTTC.

The V and J genes are TRBV27 and TRBJ1-6; no firm D call. The length of the CDR3 is 18 residues. Trimming cost V 5 bases and J 0 bases, with 17 bases left between them. The germline V gene has CDR1 MNHEY and CDR2 SMNVEV (reference sequence). The CDR3 loop reads CASSLRGSESSYNSPLHF. The CDR3 DNA reads as TGTGCCAGCAGTCTACGCGGTTCGGAAAGCTCCTATAATTCACCCCTCCACTTT.

The V gene is TRBV2, the J gene TRBJ1-2; no reliable D call. This CDR3 has 13 amino acids. With 6 bases removed from V and 6 bases from J, the gap between germline ends came to 14 bases. Germline-derived CDR1 and CDR2 are SNHLY and FYNNEI. The CDR3 region has the DNA TGTGCCAGCAGGGAGGGTTTTAAGCATGGCTACACCTTC. Amino acid sequence: CASREGFKHGYTF. The full variable domain, its missing parts supplied by reference TRBV2 and TRBJ1-2, is EPEVTQTPSHQVTQMGQEVILRCVPISNHLYFYWYRQILGQKVEFLVSFYNNEISEKSEIFDDQFSVERPDGSNFTLKIRSTKLEDSAMYFCASREGFKHGYTFGSGTRLTVV.

The chain recombines TRBV7-3 with TRBJ1-1; 10 nucleotides align to TRBD1. Germline V lookup: CDR1 SGHTA, CDR2 FQGTGA. V lost 5 bases to trimming and J lost 2 bases; unmatched junction nucleotides: 5. This CDR3 contains 15 residues. This chain's CDR3 is CASSLGDRGNTEAFF. The CDR3 DNA reads as TGTGCCAGCAGCCTTGGGGACAGGGGTAACACTGAAGCTTTCTTT.